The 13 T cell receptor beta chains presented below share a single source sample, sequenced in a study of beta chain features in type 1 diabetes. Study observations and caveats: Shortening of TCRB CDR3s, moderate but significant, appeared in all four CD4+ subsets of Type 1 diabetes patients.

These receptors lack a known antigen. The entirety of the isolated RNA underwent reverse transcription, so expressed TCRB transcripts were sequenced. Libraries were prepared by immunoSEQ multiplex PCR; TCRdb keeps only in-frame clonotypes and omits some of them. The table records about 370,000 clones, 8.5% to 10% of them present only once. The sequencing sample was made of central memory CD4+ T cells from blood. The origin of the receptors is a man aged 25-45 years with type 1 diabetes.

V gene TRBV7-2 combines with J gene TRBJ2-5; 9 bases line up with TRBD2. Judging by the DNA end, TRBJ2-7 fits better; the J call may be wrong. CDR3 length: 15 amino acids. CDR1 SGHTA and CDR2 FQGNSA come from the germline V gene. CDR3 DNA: TGTGCCAGCAGCCCGCGACTAGCGGAGGGGTACGAGCAGTACTTC. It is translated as CASSPRLAEGYEQYF.

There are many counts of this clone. CDR3 nucleotide sequence: TGTGCCTCACAGGGGAGTGGGTACGAGCAGTACTTC. Its protein product is CASQGSGYEQYF. V is TRBV10-3 and J is TRBJ2-7; 7 nucleotides agree with TRBD1. With V trimmed by 11 bases and J by 4 bases, 8 bases remained unmatched. Germline CDR1 reads ENHRY; CDR2 reads SYGVKD. This CDR3 contains 12 residues.

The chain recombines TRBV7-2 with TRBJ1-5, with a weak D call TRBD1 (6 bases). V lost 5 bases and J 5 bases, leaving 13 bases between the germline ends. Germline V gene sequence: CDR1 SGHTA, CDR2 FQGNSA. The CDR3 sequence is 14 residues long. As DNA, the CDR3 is TGTGCCAGCAGCCCAGGGGCAGGGGATCAGCCCCAGCATTTT. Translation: CASSPGAGDQPQHF.

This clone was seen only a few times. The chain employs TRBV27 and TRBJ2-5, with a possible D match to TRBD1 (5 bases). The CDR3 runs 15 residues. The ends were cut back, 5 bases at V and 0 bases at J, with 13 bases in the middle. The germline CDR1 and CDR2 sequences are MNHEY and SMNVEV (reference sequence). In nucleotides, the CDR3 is TGTGCCAGCAGTATCCAGACAGTGTACCAAGAGACCCAGTACTTC. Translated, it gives CASSIQTVYQETQYF.

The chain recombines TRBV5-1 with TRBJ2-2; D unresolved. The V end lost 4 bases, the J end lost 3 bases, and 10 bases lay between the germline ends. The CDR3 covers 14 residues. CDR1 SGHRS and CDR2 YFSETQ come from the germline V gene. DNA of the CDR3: TGCGCCAGCAGCCAAGACGGTTACACCGGGGAGCTGTTTTTT. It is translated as CASSQDGYTGELFF.

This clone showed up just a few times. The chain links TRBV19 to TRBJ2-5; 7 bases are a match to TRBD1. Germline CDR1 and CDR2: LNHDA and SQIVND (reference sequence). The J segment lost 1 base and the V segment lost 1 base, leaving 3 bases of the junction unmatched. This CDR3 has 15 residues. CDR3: CASSIVGTAQETQYF. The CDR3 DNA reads TGTGCCAGTAGTATAGTCGGGACAGCCCAAGAGACCCAGTACTTC.

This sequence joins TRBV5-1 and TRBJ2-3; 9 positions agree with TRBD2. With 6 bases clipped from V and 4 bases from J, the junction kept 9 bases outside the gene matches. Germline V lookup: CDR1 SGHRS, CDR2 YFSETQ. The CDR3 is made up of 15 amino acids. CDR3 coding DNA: TGCGCCAGCACGCCAGGAGCGGGAGGCCCAGATACGCAGTATTTT. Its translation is CASTPGAGGPDTQYF.

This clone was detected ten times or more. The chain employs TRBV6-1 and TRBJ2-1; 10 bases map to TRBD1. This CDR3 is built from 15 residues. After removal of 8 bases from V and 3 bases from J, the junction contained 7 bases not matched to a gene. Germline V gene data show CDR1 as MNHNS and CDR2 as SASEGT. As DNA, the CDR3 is TGTGCCAGCGGAGCGGGACAGGGGCGCTACAATGAGCAGTTCTTC. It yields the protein CASGAGQGRYNEQFF.

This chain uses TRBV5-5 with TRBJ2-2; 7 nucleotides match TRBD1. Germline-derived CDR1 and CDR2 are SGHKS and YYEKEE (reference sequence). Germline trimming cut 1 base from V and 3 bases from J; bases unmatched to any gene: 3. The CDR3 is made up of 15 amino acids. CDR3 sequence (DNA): TGTGCCAGCAGCTTGTGGGGACAGCACACCGGGGAGCTGTTTTTT. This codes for CASSLWGQHTGELFF.

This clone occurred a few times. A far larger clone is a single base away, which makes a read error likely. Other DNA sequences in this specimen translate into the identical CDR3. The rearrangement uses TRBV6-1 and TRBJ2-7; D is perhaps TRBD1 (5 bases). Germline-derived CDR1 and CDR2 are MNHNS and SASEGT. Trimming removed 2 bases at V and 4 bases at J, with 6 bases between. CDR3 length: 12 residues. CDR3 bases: TGTGCCAGCAGTGAATCAGGGTACGAGCAGTACTTC. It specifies CASSESGYEQYF.

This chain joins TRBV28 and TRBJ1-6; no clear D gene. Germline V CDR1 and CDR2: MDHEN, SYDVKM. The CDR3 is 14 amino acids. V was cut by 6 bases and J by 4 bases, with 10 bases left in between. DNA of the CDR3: TGTGCCAGCAGCTCCAGACGTTATAATTCACCCCTCCACTTT. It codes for CASSSRRYNSPLHF.

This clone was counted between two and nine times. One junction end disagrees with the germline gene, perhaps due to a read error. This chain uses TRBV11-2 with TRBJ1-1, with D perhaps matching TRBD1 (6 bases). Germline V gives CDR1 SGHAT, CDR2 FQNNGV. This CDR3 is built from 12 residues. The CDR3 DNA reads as TGTGCCAGCAGCCAGGACAGCCCCCTGGAGGTCTTT. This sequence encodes CASSQDSPLEVF.

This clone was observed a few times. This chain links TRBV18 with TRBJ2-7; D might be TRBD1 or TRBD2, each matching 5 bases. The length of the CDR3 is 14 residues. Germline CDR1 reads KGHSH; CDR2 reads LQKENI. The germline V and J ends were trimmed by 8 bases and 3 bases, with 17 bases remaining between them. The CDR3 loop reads CASTPRGADYEQYF. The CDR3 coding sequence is TGTGCCAGCACCCCGAGGGGAGCAGACTACGAGCAGTACTTC.